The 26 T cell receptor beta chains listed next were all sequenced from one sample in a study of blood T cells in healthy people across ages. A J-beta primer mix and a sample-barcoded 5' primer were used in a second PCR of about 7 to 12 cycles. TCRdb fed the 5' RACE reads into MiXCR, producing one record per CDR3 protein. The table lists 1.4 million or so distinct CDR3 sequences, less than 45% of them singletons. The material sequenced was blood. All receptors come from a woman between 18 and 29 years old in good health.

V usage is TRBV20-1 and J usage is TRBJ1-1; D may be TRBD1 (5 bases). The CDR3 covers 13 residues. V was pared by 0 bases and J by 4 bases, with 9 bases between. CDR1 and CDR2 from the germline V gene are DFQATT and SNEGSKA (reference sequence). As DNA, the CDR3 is TGCAGTGCTAGAGATGTGGGGGGCACTGAAGCTTTCTTT. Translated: CSARDVGGTEAFF.

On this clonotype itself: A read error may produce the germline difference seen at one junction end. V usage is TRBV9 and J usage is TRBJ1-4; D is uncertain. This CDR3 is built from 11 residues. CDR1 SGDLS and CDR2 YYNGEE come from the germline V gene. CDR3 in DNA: TGTGACAGCAGCCCTAATGAAAAACTGTTTTTT. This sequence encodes CDSSPNEKLFF.

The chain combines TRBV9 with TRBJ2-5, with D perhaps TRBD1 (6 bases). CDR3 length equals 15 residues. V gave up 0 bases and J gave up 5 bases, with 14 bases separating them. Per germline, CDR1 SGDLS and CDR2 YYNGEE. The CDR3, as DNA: TGTGCCAGCAGCGTAGAGTCCGGGACAAGGGAGACCCAGTACTTC. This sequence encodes CASSVESGTRETQYF.

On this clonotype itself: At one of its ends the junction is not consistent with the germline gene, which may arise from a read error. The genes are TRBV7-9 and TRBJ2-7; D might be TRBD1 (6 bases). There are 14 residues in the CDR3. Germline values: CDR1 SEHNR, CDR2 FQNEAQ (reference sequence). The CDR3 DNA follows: TGTGCCTGCAGCTTAACCCAGGGGACCTACGAGCAGTACTTC. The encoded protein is CACSLTQGTYEQYF.

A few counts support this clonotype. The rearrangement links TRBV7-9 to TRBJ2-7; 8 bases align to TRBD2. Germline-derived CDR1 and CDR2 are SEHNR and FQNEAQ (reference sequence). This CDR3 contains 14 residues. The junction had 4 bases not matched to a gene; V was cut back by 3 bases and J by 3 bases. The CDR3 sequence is CASSLGLEVYEQYF. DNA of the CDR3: TGTGCCAGCAGCTTGGGACTAGAGGTCTACGAGCAGTACTTC.

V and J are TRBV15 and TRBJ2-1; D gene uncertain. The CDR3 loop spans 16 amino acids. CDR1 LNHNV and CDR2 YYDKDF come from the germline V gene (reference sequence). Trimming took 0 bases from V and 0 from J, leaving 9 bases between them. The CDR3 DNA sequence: TGTGCCACCAGCAGAGAAAGGAGCAGCTCCTACAATGAGCAGTTCTTC. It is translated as CATSRERSSSYNEQFF.

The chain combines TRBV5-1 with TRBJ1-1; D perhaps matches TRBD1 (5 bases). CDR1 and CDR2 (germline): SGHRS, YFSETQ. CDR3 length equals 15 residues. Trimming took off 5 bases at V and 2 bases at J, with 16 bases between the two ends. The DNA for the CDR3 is TGCGCCAGCAGAACCATTCAGGGTGCCAACACTGAAGCTTTCTTT. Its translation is CASRTIQGANTEAFF.

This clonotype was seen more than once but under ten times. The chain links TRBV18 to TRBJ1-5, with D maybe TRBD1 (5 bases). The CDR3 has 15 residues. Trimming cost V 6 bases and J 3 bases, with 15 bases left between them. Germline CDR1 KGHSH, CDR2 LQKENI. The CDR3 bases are TGTGCCAGCTCCGCGGGGGGAGGAAACAATCAGCCCCAGCATTTT. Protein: CASSAGGGNNQPQHF.

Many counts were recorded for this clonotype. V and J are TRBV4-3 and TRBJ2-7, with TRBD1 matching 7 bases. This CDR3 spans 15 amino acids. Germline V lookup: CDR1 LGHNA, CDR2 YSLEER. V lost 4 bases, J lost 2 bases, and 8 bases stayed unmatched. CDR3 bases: TGCGCCAGCAGCCTCTCCGGGACAGAGCCCTACGAGCAGTACTTC. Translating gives CASSLSGTEPYEQYF.

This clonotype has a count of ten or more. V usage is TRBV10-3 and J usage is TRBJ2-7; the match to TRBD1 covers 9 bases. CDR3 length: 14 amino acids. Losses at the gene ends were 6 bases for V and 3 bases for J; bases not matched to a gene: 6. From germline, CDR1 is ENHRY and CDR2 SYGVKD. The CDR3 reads CAISGTGSSYEQYF. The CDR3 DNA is TGTGCCATCAGCGGGACAGGGTCCAGCTACGAGCAGTACTTC.

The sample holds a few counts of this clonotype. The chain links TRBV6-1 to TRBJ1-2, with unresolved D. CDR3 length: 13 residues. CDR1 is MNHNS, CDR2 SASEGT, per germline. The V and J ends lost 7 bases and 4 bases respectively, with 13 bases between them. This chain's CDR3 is CASTELTGYGYTF. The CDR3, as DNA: TGTGCCAGCACCGAGTTAACCGGCTATGGCTACACCTTC.

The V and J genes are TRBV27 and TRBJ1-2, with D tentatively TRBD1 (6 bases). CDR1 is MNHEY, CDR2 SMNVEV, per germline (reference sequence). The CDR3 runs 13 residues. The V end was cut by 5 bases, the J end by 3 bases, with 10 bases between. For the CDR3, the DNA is TGTGCCAGCAGTGTAGGACAGTACTATGGCTACACCTTC. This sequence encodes CASSVGQYYGYTF.

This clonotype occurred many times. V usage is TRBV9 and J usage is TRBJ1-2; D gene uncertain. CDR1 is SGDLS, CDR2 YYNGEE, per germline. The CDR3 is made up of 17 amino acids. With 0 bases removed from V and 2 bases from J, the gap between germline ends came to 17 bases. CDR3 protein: CASSVATSRSENYGYTF. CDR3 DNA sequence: TGTGCCAGCAGCGTAGCTACATCTAGGTCGGAAAACTATGGCTACACCTTC.

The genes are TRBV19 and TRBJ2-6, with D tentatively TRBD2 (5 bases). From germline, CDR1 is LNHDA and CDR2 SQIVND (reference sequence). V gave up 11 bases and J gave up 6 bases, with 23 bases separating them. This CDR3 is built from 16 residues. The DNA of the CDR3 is TGTGCCGGGCCTGCCAGTAACGAGGGAATGGCCAACGTCCTGACTTTC. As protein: CAGPASNEGMANVLTF.

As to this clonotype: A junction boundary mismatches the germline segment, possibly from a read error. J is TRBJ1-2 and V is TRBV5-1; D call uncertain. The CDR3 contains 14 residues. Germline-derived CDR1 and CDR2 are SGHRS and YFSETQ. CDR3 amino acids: CARSSSPGNYGYTF. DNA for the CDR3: TGCGCCAGAAGCTCGAGCCCAGGAAACTATGGCTACACCTTC. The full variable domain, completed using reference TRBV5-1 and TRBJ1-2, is KAGVTQTPRYLIKTRGQQVTLSCSPISGHRSVSWYQQTPGQGLQFLFEYFSETQRNKGNFPGRFSGRQFSNSRSEMNVSTLELGDSALYLCARSSSPGNYGYTFGSGTRLTVV.

CDR3: CASSLDKGVRGLPYEQYF. CDR3 nucleotides: TGTGCCAGCAGCTTAGATAAGGGCGTCAGGGGGCTACCCTACGAGCAGTACTTC. This chain joins TRBV11-2 and TRBJ2-7; TRBD1 matches at 8 bases. Germline V gene sequence: CDR1 SGHAT, CDR2 FQNNGV. V shed 0 bases, J shed 2 bases, and the junction held 12 bases outside the gene matches. CDR3 size: 18 residues.

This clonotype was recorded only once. For the CDR3, the DNA is TGTGCCAGCACACCCGGGGGGAGCACCTACGAGCAGTACTTC. As protein: CASTPGGSTYEQYF. V and J are TRBV6-5 and TRBJ2-7; 7 bases map to TRBD2. J gave up 2 bases and V 7 bases, and 8 bases lay outside the gene matches. The CDR3 covers 14 residues. Germline CDR1 is MNHEY and CDR2 is SVGAGI.

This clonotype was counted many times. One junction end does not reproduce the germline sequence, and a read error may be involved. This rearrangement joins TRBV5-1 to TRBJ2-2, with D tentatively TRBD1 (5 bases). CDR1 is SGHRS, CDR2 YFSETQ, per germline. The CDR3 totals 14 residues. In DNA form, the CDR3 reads TGTGCCAGCAGCTTGACAGCGAACACCGGGGAGCTGTTTTTT. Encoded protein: CASSLTANTGELFF.

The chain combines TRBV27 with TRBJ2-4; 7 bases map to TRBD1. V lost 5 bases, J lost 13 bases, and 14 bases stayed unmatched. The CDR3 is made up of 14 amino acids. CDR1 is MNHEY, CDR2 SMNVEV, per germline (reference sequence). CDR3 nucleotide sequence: TGTGCCAGCAGTCCAGGGGGATTCTACAATGAGCAGTACTTC. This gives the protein CASSPGGFYNEQYF.

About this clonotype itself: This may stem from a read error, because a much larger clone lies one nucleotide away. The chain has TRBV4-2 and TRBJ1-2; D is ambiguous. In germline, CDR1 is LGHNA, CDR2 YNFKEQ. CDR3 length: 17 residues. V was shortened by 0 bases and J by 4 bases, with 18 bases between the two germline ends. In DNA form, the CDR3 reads TGTGCCAGCAGCCAAGATATTGGCAGCAACACTACCTATGGCTACACCTTC. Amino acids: CASSQDIGSNTTYGYTF.

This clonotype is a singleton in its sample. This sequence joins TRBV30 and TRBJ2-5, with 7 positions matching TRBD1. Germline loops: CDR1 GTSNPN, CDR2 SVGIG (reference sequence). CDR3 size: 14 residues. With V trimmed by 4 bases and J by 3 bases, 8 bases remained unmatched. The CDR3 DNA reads TGTGCCTGGAATCCCCTGGGACAGAAAGAGACCCAGTACTTC. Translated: CAWNPLGQKETQYF.

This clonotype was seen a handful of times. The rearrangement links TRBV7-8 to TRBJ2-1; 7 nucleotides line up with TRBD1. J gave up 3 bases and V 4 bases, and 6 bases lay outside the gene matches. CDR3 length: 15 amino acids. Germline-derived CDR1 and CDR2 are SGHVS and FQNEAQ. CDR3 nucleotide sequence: TGTGCCAGCAGCTCCACTCGGGACAGCTACAATGAGCAGTTCTTC. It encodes CASSSTRDSYNEQFF.

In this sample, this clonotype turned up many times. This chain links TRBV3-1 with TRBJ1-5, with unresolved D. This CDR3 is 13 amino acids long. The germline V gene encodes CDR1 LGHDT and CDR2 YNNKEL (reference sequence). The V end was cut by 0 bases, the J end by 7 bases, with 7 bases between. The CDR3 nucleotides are TGTGCCAGCAGCCAAGATCTCAGCCAGCCCCAGCATTTT. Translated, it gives CASSQDLSQPQHF. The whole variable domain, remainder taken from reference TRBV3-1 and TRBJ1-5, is DTAVSQTPKYLVTQMGNDKSIKCEQNLGHDTMYWYKQDSKKFLKIMFSYNNKELIINETVPNRFSPKSPDKAHLNLHINSLELGDSAVYFCASSQDLSQPQHFGDGTRLSIL.

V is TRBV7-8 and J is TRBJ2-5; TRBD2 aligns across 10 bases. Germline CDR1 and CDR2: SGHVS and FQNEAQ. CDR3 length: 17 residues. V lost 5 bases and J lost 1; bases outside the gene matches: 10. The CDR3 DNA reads TGTGCCAGCAGCCCACGGACTAGCGGAGCTAGCCAAGAGACCCAGTACTTC. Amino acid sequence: CASSPRTSGASQETQYF.

Here the CDR3 DNA reads TGTGCCAGCAGCGCTGGGAGTTGGAACACCGGGGAGCTGTTTTTT. Protein: CASSAGSWNTGELFF. The chain employs TRBV7-2 and TRBJ2-2, with D perhaps TRBD2 (5 bases). The length of the CDR3 is 15 residues. Trimming removed 5 bases at V and 1 base at J, with 11 bases between. Germline V gene data show CDR1 as SGHTA and CDR2 as FQGNSA.

The CDR3 DNA sequence: TGTGCCAGCAGAGTACAGGGGAGTGACTATGGCTACACCTTC. Its protein product is CASRVQGSDYGYTF. The genes are TRBV2 and TRBJ1-2, with 7 bases matching TRBD1. The CDR3 length is 14 residues. Germline values: CDR1 SNHLY, CDR2 FYNNEI. Unmatched junction bases numbered 7, after V lost 6 bases and J lost 3 bases.